This TCR beta chain was identified in a study of blood T cell repertoires in COVID-19. The CDR3 totals 13 residues. V was pared by 0 bases and J by 5 bases, with 9 bases between. CDR1 and CDR2 (germline): SGDLS, YYNGEE. Produced via immunoSEQ multiplex PCR; TCRdb's table is partial and in-frame only. This table holds some 130,000 clones, 84% found once. This sequence joins TRBV9 and TRBJ2-7; maybe TRBD1 (6 bases). Material for sequencing was peripheral blood. The receptor was isolated from a human donor in a cohort sampled during active COVID-19. The CDR3 loop reads CASSVVSGDEQYF. CDR3 in DNA: TGTGCCAGCAGCGTAGTTTCAGGGGACGAGCAGTACTTC.